Below are 14 T cell receptor beta chains sequenced from a single sample in a study of CD8+ T cells in alopecia areata. Sample treatment: oral pan-JAK inhibitor, 5-10 mg twice daily. Extraction and reverse transcription of RNA yielded cDNA as the sequencing template. Measured with immunoSEQ multiplex PCR; TCRdb has only the in-frame clones, and not every one. Counted here are about 210,000 clones, 66% occurring once; the ten biggest clones make up roughly 1.2%. The sample in question was CD4+ T cells sorted from blood, obtained at approximately week 42, from a patient treated with tofacitinib. Receptors were obtained from a human donor with alopecia areata.

To note about this clone: At the DNA level, this CDR3 is encoded by other sequences in the same sample as well. J is TRBJ2-2 and V is TRBV29-1; D is perhaps TRBD1 (6 bases). Germline lookup yields CDR1 SQVTM and CDR2 ANQGSEA. Trimming left V 4 bases short and J 4 bases short, with 7 bases between. CDR3 length equals 12 residues. CDR3 loop: CSVGQATGELFF. The CDR3 DNA sequence: TGCAGCGTTGGACAGGCCACCGGGGAGCTGTTTTTT.

This clone turned up a few times. V is TRBV15 and J is TRBJ2-5; TRBD2 agrees at 9 bases. Germline CDR1 LNHNV, CDR2 YYDKDF (reference sequence). V dropped 2 bases and J dropped 2; count of bases not matched to a gene: 3. This CDR3 comprises 15 residues. The CDR3 DNA sequence: TGTGCCACCAGCAGAAATAGCGGGGGTCAAGAGACCCAGTACTTC. Residues: CATSRNSGGQETQYF.

The chain joins TRBV30 to TRBJ2-5, with unresolved D. The CDR3 loop spans 12 amino acids. CDR1 and CDR2 from the germline V gene are GTSNPN and SVGIG (reference sequence). Trimming pared 2 bases from V and 2 bases from J, leaving 6 bases between. The CDR3 DNA sequence: TGTGCCTGGAGTCCAGGTCAAGAGACCCAGTACTTC. This sequence encodes CAWSPGQETQYF.

This chain links TRBV6-6 with TRBJ2-1, with D possibly being TRBD1 or TRBD2 (6 bases each). There are 14 residues in the CDR3. V was pared by 6 bases and J by 4 bases, with 13 bases between. The germline gives CDR1 MNHNY, CDR2 SVGAGI (reference sequence). The CDR3 DNA follows: TGTGCCAGCAGATTCGGAGGGGGGTACAATGAGCAGTTCTTC. This translates into CASRFGGGYNEQFF.

V is TRBV13 and J is TRBJ2-7; TRBD1 matches 9 bases. This CDR3 is 16 amino acids long. V was clipped by 4 bases and J by 2 bases; unmatched bases: 9. From germline, CDR1 is PRHDT and CDR2 FYEKMQ (reference sequence). CDR3: CASSSTRQGGAYEQYF. As DNA, the CDR3 is TGTGCCAGCAGCTCCACCCGACAGGGGGGTGCCTACGAGCAGTACTTC. The full variable domain, with the rest looked up from reference TRBV13 and TRBJ2-7, is AAGVIQSPRHLIKEKRETATLKCYPIPRHDTVYWYQQGPGQDPQFLISFYEKMQSDKGSIPDRFSAQQFSDYHSELNMSSLELGDSALYFCASSSTRQGGAYEQYFGPGTRLTVT.

The V and J genes are TRBV25-1 and TRBJ1-2; maybe TRBD1 (6 bases). The CDR3 spans 14 residues. Germline V gene lookup returns CDR1 MGHDK and CDR2 SYGVNS. V was shortened by 6 bases and J by 2 bases, with 13 bases between the two germline ends. The CDR3: CASSRTDLNYGYTF. CDR3 coding DNA: TGTGCCAGCAGCCGGACAGACCTCAACTATGGCTACACCTTC.

The chain carries TRBV29-1 and TRBJ1-1, with TRBD1 matching over 8 bases. V shed 3 bases, J shed 14 bases, and the junction held 5 bases outside the gene matches. This CDR3 is 10 amino acids long. Germline-derived CDR1 and CDR2 are SQVTM and ANQGSEA. Here the CDR3 reads CSVEGQVTFF. The CDR3, as DNA: TGCAGCGTTGAGGGACAGGTGACGTTCTTT. Full variable domain (rest looked up from reference TRBV29-1 and TRBJ1-1): SAVISQKPSRDICQRGTSLTIQCQVDSQVTMMFWYRQQPGQSLTLIATANQGSEATYESGFVIDKFPISRPNLTFSTLTVSNMSPEDSSIYLCSVEGQVTFFGQGTRLTVV.

This chain uses TRBV29-1 with TRBJ1-5; 7 bases align to TRBD1. The CDR3 loop spans 14 amino acids. Germline lookup yields CDR1 SQVTM and CDR2 ANQGSEA. The J segment lost 2 bases and the V segment lost 4 bases, leaving 5 bases of the junction unmatched. CDR3 in amino acids: CSVAETGGNQPQHF. The CDR3 coding sequence is TGCAGCGTTGCCGAAACAGGGGGCAATCAGCCCCAGCATTTT.

CDR3 bases: TGTGCCAGCAAACAGGACAGGGGATATTTCTACGAGCAGTACTTC. As protein: CASKQDRGYFYEQYF. V gene TRBV7-3 combines with J gene TRBJ2-7; 9 bases agree with TRBD1. The CDR3 covers 15 residues. The germline CDR1 and CDR2 sequences are SGHTA and FQGTGA. The V gene end was trimmed by 7 bases and the J gene end by 3 bases; junction bases not matched to a gene: 10.

V gene TRBV7-8 combines with J gene TRBJ2-7; D is unresolved. Germline V gene data show CDR1 as SGHVS and CDR2 as FQNEAQ. Trimming pared 1 base from V and 2 bases from J, leaving 6 bases between. The CDR3 has 13 residues. The CDR3 loop is CASSLGTPYEQYF. The CDR3 coding sequence is TGTGCCAGCAGCTTAGGGACGCCCTACGAGCAGTACTTC.

This clone appeared a few times. The same CDR3 is also encoded by other DNA sequences in this sample. This chain links TRBV29-1 with TRBJ2-2, with no clear D. Germline CDR1 reads SQVTM; CDR2 reads ANQGSEA. V was shortened by 4 bases and J by 1 base, with 4 bases between the two germline ends. CDR3 length: 12 amino acids. The CDR3 DNA sequence: TGCAGCGTTGGTCTGAACACCGGGGAGCTGTTTTTT. Translation: CSVGLNTGELFF.

J is TRBJ2-1 and V is TRBV11-2; 8 bases are a match to TRBD1. The CDR3 loop spans 18 amino acids. Germline-derived CDR1 and CDR2 are SGHAT and FQNNGV. With V trimmed by 5 bases and J by 2 bases, 14 bases remained unmatched. The CDR3: CASSDGNGQGGPYNEQFF. The CDR3 DNA reads as TGTGCCAGCAGCGATGGAAACGGACAGGGTGGACCCTACAATGAGCAGTTCTTC. Based on the CDR3 plus reference TRBV11-2 and TRBJ2-1, the full variable domain is EAGVAQSPRYKIIEKRQSVAFWCNPISGHATLYWYQQILGQGPKLLIQFQNNGVVDDSQLPKDRFSAERLKGVDSTLKIQPAKLEDSAVYLCASSDGNGQGGPYNEQFFGPGTRLTVL.

This chain links TRBV28 with TRBJ2-5; possibly TRBD1 or TRBD2 for D (5 bases each). Germline V gives CDR1 MDHEN, CDR2 SYDVKM. V was shortened by 3 bases and J by 5 bases, with 13 bases between the two germline ends. This CDR3 contains 14 residues. The CDR3 nucleotides read TGTGCCAGCAGTTTCGGGGCCACCGGGGAGACCCAGTACTTC. As protein: CASSFGATGETQYF.

This clone was seen only a few times. Other DNA sequences in this sample translate to the same CDR3. CDR3 nucleotide sequence: TGTGCCTGGAGTGGGGTACGGCAAGAGACCCAGTACTTC. This gives the protein CAWSGVRQETQYF. The V and J genes are TRBV30 and TRBJ2-5; D remains ambiguous. CDR3 length: 13 amino acids. V was clipped by 1 base and J by 2 bases, with 8 bases between them. Germline values: CDR1 GTSNPN, CDR2 SVGIG (reference sequence). The whole variable domain, remainder taken from reference TRBV30 and TRBJ2-5, is SQTIHQWPATLVQPVGSPLSLECTVEGTSNPNLYWYRQAAGRGLQLLFYSVGIGQISSEVPQNLSASRPQDRQFILSSKKLLLSDSGFYLCAWSGVRQETQYFGPGTRLLVL.